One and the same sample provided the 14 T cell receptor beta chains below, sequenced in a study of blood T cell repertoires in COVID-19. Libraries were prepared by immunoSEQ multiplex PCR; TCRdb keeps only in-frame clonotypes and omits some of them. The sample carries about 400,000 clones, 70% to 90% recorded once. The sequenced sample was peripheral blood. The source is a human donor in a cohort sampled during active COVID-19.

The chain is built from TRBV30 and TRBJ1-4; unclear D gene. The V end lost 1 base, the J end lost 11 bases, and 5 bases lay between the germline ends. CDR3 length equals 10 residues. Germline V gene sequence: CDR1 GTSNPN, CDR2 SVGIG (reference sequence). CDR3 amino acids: CAWSDEKLFF. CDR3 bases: TGTGCCTGGAGTGACGAGAAACTGTTTTTT.

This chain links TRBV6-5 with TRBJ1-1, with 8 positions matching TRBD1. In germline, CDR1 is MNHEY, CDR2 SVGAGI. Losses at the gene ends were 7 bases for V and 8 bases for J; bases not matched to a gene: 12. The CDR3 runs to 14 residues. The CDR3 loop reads CASTIDRGDYEAFF. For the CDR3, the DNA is TGTGCCAGCACCATAGACAGGGGAGATTACGAAGCTTTCTTT.

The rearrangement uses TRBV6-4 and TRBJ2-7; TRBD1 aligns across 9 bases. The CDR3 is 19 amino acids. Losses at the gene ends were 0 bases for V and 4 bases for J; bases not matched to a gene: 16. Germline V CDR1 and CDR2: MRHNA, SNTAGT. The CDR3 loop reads CASSDSIGVPDRGFYEQYF. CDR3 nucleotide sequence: TGTGCCAGCAGTGACTCGATTGGGGTCCCGGACAGGGGCTTTTACGAGCAGTACTTC.

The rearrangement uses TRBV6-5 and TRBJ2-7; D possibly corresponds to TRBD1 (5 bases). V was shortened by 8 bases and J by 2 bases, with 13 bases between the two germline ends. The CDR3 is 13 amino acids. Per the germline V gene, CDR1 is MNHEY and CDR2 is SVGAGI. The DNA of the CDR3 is TGTGCCAGCTGGGCAGGGATCGCCTACGAGCAGTACTTC. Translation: CASWAGIAYEQYF.

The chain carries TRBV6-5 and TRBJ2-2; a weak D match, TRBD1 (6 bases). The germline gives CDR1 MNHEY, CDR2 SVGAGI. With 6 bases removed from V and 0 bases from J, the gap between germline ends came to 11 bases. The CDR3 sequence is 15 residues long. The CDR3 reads CASSRTVANTGELFF. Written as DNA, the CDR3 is TGTGCCAGCAGCCGGACAGTGGCGAACACCGGGGAGCTGTTTTTT.

DNA of the CDR3: TGTGCCAGCAGCCAAGCTCGGTGGGGACAGAACACAGATACGCAGTATTTT. Its translation is CASSQARWGQNTDTQYF. The chain links TRBV7-9 to TRBJ2-3; 7 bases align to TRBD1. The CDR3 totals 17 residues. The V gene's germline CDR1 is SEHNR and CDR2 FQNEAQ (reference sequence). With V trimmed by 5 bases and J by 2 bases, 13 bases remained unmatched.

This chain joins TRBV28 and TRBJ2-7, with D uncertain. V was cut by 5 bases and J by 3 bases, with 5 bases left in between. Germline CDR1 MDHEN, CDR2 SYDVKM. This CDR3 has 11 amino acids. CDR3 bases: TGTGCCAGCAGTGTCGGCTACGAGCAGTACTTC. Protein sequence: CASSVGYEQYF.

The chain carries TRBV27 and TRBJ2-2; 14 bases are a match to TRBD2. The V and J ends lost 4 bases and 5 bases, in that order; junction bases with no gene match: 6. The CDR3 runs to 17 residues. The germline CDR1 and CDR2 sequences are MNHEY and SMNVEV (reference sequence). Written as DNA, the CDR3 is TGTGCCAGCAGTTGGGGACTAGCGGGAGTTTTGACCGGGGAGCTGTTTTTT. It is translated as CASSWGLAGVLTGELFF.

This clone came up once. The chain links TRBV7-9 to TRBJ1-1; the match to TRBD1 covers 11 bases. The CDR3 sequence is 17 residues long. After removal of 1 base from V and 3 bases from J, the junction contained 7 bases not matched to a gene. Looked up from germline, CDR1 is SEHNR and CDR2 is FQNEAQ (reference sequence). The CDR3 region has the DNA TGTGCCAGCAGCTTAGGGACAGGGGGCCTTGGGGACACTGAAGCTTTCTTT. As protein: CASSLGTGGLGDTEAFF.

CDR3 in DNA: TGTGCCAGCAGCTTAGTTCAGGAGCAGTTCTTC. This encodes CASSLVQEQFF. This chain joins TRBV11-2 and TRBJ2-1; no clear D gene. Trimming took 1 base from V and 10 from J, leaving 5 bases between them. This CDR3 is built from 11 residues. From germline, CDR1 is SGHAT and CDR2 FQNNGV.

The DNA for the CDR3 is TGCGCCAGCAGCGAGGGACAGGGGGCCGGGGGCTACACCTTC. It translates to CASSEGQGAGGYTF. This sequence joins TRBV5-1 and TRBJ1-2, with 12 bases fitting TRBD1. Trimming cost V 4 bases and J 8 bases; bases outside gene matches: 6. The CDR3 runs 14 residues. The germline V gene encodes CDR1 SGHRS and CDR2 YFSETQ.

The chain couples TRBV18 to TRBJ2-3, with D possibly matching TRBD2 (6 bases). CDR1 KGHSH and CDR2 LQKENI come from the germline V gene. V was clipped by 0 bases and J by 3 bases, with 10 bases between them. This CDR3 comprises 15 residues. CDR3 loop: CASSPPGEVTDTQYF. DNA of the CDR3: TGTGCCAGCTCACCACCTGGGGAGGTGACAGATACGCAGTATTTT.

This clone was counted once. This CDR3 is CASSERQGFLNTEAFF. The CDR3 DNA reads as TGTGCCAGCAGTGAGCGACAGGGTTTTTTGAACACTGAAGCTTTCTTT. The rearrangement links TRBV2 to TRBJ1-1, with TRBD1 matching over 7 bases. With 3 bases clipped from V and 0 bases from J, the junction kept 7 bases outside the gene matches. The germline V gene encodes CDR1 SNHLY and CDR2 FYNNEI. This CDR3 region has 16 residues.

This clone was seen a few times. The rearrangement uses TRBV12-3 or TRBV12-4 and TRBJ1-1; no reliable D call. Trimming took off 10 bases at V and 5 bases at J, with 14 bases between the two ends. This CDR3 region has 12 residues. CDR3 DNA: TGTGCCATAGACGGGCGGGGAACTGAAGCTTTCTTT. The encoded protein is CAIDGRGTEAFF.